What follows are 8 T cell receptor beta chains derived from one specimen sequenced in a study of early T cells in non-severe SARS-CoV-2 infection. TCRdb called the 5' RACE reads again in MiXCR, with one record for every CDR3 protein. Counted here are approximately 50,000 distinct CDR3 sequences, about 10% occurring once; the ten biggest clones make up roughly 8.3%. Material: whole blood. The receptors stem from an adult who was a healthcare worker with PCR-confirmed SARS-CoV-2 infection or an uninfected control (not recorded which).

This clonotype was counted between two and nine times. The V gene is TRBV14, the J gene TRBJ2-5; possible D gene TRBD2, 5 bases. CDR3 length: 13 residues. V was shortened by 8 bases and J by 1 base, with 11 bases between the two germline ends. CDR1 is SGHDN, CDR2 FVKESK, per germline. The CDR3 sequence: CASGKRLQETQYF. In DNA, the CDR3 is TGTGCCAGCGGAAAGCGGCTCCAAGAGACCCAGTACTTC.

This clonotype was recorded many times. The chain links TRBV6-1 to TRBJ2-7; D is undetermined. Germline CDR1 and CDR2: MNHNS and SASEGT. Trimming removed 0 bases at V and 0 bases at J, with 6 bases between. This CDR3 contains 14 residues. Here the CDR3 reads CASSEAGRSYEQYF. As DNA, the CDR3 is TGTGCCAGCAGTGAAGCGGGCCGCTCCTACGAGCAGTACTTC.

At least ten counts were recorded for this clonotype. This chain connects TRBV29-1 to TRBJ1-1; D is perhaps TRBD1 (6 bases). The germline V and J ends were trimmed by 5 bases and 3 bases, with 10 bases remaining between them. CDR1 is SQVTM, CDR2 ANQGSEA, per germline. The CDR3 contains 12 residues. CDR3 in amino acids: CSVNRADTEAFF. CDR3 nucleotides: TGCAGCGTTAACAGGGCCGACACTGAAGCTTTCTTT.

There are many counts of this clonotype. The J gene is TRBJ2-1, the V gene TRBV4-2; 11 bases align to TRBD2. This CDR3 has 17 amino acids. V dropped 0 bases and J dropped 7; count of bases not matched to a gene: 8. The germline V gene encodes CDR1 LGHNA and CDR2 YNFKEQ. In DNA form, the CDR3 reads TGTGCCAGCAGCCAAGAGGGCACTAGCGGGAGTCGGAATGAGCAGTTCTTC. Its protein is CASSQEGTSGSRNEQFF.

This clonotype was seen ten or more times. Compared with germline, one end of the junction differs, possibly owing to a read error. The CDR3 region has the DNA TGTGCCAGCAGCTTATCCCTTGGACAGGGGGCAGACGAGCAGTTCTTC. Amino acids: CASSLSLGQGADEQFF. This rearrangement joins TRBV28 to TRBJ2-1; 11 bases align to TRBD1. Germline values: CDR1 MDHEN, CDR2 SYDVKM. This CDR3 has 16 amino acids.

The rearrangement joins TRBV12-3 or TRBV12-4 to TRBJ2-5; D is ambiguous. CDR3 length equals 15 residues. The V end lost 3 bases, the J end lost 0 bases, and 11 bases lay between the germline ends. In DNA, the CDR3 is TGTGCCAGCAGTTTCGGCAGCCCTTACCAAGAGACCCAGTACTTC. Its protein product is CASSFGSPYQETQYF.

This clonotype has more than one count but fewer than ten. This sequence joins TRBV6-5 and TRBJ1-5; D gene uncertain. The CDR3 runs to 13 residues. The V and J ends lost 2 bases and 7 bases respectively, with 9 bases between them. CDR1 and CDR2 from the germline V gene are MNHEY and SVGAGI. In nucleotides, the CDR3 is TGTGCCAGCAGTTACGGAGGCAGCCAGCCCCAGCATTTT. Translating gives CASSYGGSQPQHF.

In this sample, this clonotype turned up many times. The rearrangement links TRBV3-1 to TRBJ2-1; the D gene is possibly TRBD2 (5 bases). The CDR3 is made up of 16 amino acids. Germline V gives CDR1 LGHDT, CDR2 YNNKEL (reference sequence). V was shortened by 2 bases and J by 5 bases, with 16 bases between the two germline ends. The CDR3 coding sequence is TGTGCCAGCAGCCAAAATCAGCGGAGGAGAAACAATGAGCAGTTCTTC. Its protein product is CASSQNQRRRNNEQFF.